This T cell receptor (beta chain) was captured by sequencing in a study of T cell responses to AZD1222 COVID-19 vaccine (dated by TCRdb to the early 2020s). Regarding the research as a whole: TCR sequencing covered 233 trial participants: 207 given two doses of AZD1222 and some 25 given two doses of MenACWY control vaccine. Trial participants were enrolled into age subgroups of 18-55, 56-69 and 70-plus years, which contained approximately 150, 28 and 58 TCR-sequenced participants, respectively.

The time point label, read with the paper, signifies: about 28 days (+/-7) after the second vaccine dose. Because spike-specific TCR depth and breadth did not differ between the two schedules, AZD1222 recipients who got a second dose at roughly 4 weeks were pooled with those who got a second dose at roughly 12 weeks. Vaccinee samples came from UK trials COV001 and COV002, including a single-blind randomized controlled phase 2/3 trial of AZD1222 (ChAdOx1 nCoV-19) in healthy adults. Trial participant PBMC samples were collected at day 0 and day 28 after the second dose for TCRbeta chain sequencing. About this clone itself: Its antigen has not been determined. Within one base of it there is no much larger clone, and no base qualities were kept.

What the authors observed across the whole study: After two AZD1222 doses, spike-specific TCR breadth and depth were significantly higher than at day 0 and than in MenACWY recipients. The vaccine-associated CD4 TCRs covered the entire spike protein, and the dominant responses fell in regions 160-218 and 743-854. Because no day 14 peak-response samples were available, the repertoires could be characterized only after the peak T cell response. Most participants were white British and females outnumbered males, and the authors suggested that clonal diversity may have been underestimated. Only five to seven AZD1222 recipients were SARS-CoV-2 seropositive at baseline, limiting conclusions about previously exposed vaccinees. The 56-69-year group was small, and its depth increase did not reach significance, likely because of low power. Epitopes outside the regions mutated in the B.1.351 and B.1.1.7 variants were reportedly recognized by nearly half of the unique spike-specific TCRs.

V is shortened by 4 bases, J by 8 bases, and the region joining them spans 11 bases. The CDR3, cysteine through phenylalanine, is 12 amino acids long. Just the 36-base CDR3 DNA is kept, in frame starting at base 1. CDR1 and CDR2 are read off the germline V gene as SGHDN and FVKESK. The CDR3 regions of human TCRbeta chains were subjected to immunosequencing. On the authors' methods: Repertoire TCRs were checked for matches against a reference library of SARS-CoV-2-specific TCRs that had been generated using the MIRA antigen-specificity platform. Breadth was defined as the fraction of unique TCRs that were SARS-CoV-2-associated. Depth was defined as the fraction of total T cells that were SARS-CoV-2-associated. Using the MIRA data, each spike-specific TCR was assigned both to the spike region to which the TCR was reactive and to a CD4 or CD8 class. Log10-transformed breadth and depth values were compared by one-way ANOVA with Sidak's multiple comparisons tests. TCRdb carries this immuneACCESS record with in-frame sequences only. Its versions omit some clonotypes, under half of them owing to an unresolved V gene in the studies checked, with the rest unexplained. That table is the source of V, J and clone size, and D and trimming were worked out from the DNA. The sample table shows 100,000 to 150,000 clones, and approximately 85% are seen once. The ten largest clonotypes hold about 4.4% of the sample.

The rearranged chain carries TRBV14 and TRBJ1-1, with no confident D gene call. This TCR was recovered from an adult who received the AZD1222 COVID-19 vaccine. The material sequenced was peripheral blood, taken 28 days after the second AZD1222 dose. This receptor has the CDR3 CASSPAGPEAFF. The DNA is as follows: TGTGCCAGCAGCCCCGCCGGACCCGAAGCTTTCTTT.